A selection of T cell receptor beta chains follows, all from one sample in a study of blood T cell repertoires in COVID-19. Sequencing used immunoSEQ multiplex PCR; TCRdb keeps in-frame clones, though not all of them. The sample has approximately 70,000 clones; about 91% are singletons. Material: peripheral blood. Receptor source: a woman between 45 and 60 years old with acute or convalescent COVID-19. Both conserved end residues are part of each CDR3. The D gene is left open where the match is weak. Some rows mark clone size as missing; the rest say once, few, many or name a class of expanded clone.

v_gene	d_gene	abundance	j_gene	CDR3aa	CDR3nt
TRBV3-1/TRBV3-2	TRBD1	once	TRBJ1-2	CASSQVSYRGNYGYTF	TGTGCCAGCAGCCAAGTAAGCTACAGGGGGAACTATGGCTACACCTTC
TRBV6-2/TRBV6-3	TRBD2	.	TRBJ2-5	CASSYPPIAGAQETQYF	TGTGCCAGCAGTTACCCCCCCATAGCGGGGGCCCAAGAGACCCAGTACTTC
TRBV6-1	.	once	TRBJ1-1	CASSERGGYTEAFF	TGTGCCAGCAGTGAAAGGGGTGGGTACACTGAAGCTTTCTTT
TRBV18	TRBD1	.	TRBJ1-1	CASFRGQGDTEAFF	TGTGCCAGCTTCAGGGGACAGGGGGACACTGAAGCTTTCTTT
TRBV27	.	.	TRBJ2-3	CASRRRETSTDTQYF	TGTGCCAGCAGGCGTCGGGAAACTAGCACAGATACGCAGTATTTT
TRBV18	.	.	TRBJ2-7	CASSPGAGAQNEQYF	TGTGCCAGCTCACCTGGGGCGGGGGCTCAGAACGAGCAGTACTTC
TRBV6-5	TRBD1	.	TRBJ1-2	CASREDRVGYGYTF	TGTGCCAGCAGGGAGGACAGGGTTGGCTATGGCTACACCTTC
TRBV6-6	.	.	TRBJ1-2	CASSSDTTSGYTF	TGTGCCAGCAGCTCGGACACGACTAGCGGCTACACCTTC
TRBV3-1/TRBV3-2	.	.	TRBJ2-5	CASSQVAKETQYF	TGTGCCAGCAGCCAAGTAGCGAAAGAGACCCAGTACTTC
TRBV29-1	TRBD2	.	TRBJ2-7	CSVEVIAGGYEQYF	TGCAGCGTTGAAGTAATAGCGGGGGGCTACGAGCAGTACTTC
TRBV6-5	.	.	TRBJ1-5	CASGDDSFRNQPQHF	TGTGCCAGCGGAGATGACAGCTTTCGCAATCAGCCCCAGCATTTT
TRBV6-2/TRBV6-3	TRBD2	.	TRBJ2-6	CASSQRGVAGANVLTF	TGTGCCAGCAGTCAACGGGGGGTTGCCGGGGCCAACGTCCTGACTTTC
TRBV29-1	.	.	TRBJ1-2	CSALRGSQSGYTF	TGCAGCGCTTTACGGGGTTCTCAATCCGGCTACACCTTC
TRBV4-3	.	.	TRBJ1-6	CASSKSRDRNSPLHF	TGCGCCAGCAGCAAGAGCAGGGATCGAAATTCACCCCTCCACTTT
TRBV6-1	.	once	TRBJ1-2	CASRDPGRVYGYTF	TGTGCCAGCCGTGACCCAGGGCGCGTCTATGGCTACACCTTC
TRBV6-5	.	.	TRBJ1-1	CASSNGGRSEAFF	TGTGCCAGCAGTAACGGGGGACGGTCTGAAGCTTTCTTT
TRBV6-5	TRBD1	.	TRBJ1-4	CASSSPGQGGGKLFF	TGTGCCAGCAGTTCCCCGGGACAGGGAGGGGGAAAACTGTTTTTT
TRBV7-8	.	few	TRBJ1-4	CASSWRRPNEKLFF	TGTGCCAGCAGTTGGAGACGACCGAATGAAAAACTGTTTTTT
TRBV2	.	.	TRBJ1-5	CASSRYNQPQHF	TGTGCCAGCAGTCGGTACAATCAGCCCCAGCATTTT
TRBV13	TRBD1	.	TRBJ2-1	CASSTGTGLGNEQFF	TGTGCCAGCAGTACCGGGACAGGGCTAGGCAATGAGCAGTTCTTC
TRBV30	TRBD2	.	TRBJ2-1	CASTRLAALSYNEQFF	TGTGCCTCCACCCGACTAGCGGCCCTTTCCTACAATGAGCAGTTCTTC
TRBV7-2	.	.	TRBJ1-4	CASSLAAGTTNEKLFF	TGTGCCAGCAGCTTAGCCGCGGGGACAACTAATGAAAAACTGTTTTTT
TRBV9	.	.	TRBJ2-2	CASSVVGAGAGELFF	TGTGCCAGCAGCGTAGTGGGGGCCGGGGCCGGGGAGCTGTTTTTT
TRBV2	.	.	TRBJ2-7	CASSAGLARYEQYF	TGTGCCAGCAGTGCGGGACTGGCTCGCTACGAGCAGTACTTC
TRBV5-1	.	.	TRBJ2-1	CASSLASHNEQFF	TGCGCCAGCAGCTTGGCGAGCCACAATGAGCAGTTCTTC
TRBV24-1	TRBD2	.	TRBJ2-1	CATSDGLARNNEQFF	TGTGCCACCAGTGACGGACTAGCAAGGAACAATGAGCAGTTCTTC
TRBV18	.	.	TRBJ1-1	CASSKTGGGVNTEAFF	TGTGCCAGCTCCAAAACGGGGGGCGGGGTGAACACTGAAGCTTTCTTT
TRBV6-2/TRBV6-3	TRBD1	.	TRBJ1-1	CASSRGGSGLIEAFF	TGTGCCAGCAGCCGAGGGGGCTCGGGTTTGATTGAAGCTTTCTTT
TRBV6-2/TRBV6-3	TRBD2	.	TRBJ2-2	CASSYSLRRGGSNTGELFF	TGTGCCAGCAGTTATTCGTTAAGGCGGGGAGGGTCGAACACCGGGGAGCTGTTTTTT
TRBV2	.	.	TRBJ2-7	CASKLTSYEQYF	TGTGCCAGCAAATTGACTAGCTACGAGCAGTACTTC
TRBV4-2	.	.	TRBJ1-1	CASSHWDTQEAFF	TGTGCCAGCAGCCACTGGGACACCCAAGAAGCTTTCTTT
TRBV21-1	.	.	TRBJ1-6	CASSARGGVPYNSPLHF	TGTGCCAGCAGCGCTCGGGGGGGGGTACCCTATAATTCACCCCTCCACTTT
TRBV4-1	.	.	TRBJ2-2	CASSSLDSSNTGELFF	TGCGCCAGCAGCTCCTTAGACAGCTCGAACACCGGGGAGCTGTTTTTT
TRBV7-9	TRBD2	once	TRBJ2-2	CASTLGGPNTGELFF	TGTGCCAGCACCTTGGGAGGGCCGAACACCGGGGAGCTGTTTTTT
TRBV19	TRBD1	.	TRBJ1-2	CASSIGQGNYGYTF	TGTGCCAGTAGTATCGGACAGGGGAACTATGGCTACACCTTC
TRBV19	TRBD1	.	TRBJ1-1	CASNTGTGGTEAFF	TGTGCCAGTAACACCGGGACAGGGGGCACTGAAGCTTTCTTT
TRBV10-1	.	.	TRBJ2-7	CASRMEISYEQYF	TGCGCCAGTCGCATGGAGATCAGCTACGAGCAGTACTTC
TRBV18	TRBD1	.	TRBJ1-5	CASSPQTGNNQPQHF	TGTGCCAGCTCACCTCAGACAGGGAACAATCAGCCCCAGCATTTT
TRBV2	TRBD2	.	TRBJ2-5	CATSPWASGSGAQYF	TGTGCCACCTCCCCTTGGGCTAGCGGGAGTGGGGCCCAGTACTTC
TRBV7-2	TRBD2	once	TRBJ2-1	CASSQSGANEQFF	TGTGCCAGCAGCCAGAGCGGGGCAAATGAGCAGTTCTTC
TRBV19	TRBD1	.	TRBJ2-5	CASSPHDREVETQYF	TGTGCCAGTAGTCCTCATGACAGGGAAGTTGAGACCCAGTACTTC
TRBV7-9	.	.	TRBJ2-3	CASSLPLDFGNTQYF	TGTGCCAGCAGCTTACCCTTGGACTTCGGAAATACGCAGTATTTT
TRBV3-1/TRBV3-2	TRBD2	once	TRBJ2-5	CASSLSPGLGKETQYF	TGTGCCAGCAGCCTGTCGCCGGGACTAGGCAAAGAGACCCAGTACTTC
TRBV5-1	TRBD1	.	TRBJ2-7	CASSSTGTGIHEQYF	TGCGCCAGCAGCTCCACCGGGACAGGGATCCACGAGCAGTACTTC